Listed here are 27 T cell receptor beta chains from one sample, sequenced in a study of T cell responses to AZD1222 COVID-19 vaccine. Sequenced by immunoSEQ multiplex PCR; TCRdb stores in-frame clones only, minus some. Of approximately 110,000 clones in the sample, approximately 87% were seen once. The sample in question was peripheral blood, obtained on day 0 of AZD1222 vaccination. All receptors come from an adult in good health.

V usage is TRBV4-3 and J usage is TRBJ2-2; 10 positions agree with TRBD1. The V and J ends lost 4 bases and 6 bases, in that order; junction bases with no gene match: 2. Germline-derived CDR1 and CDR2 are LGHNA and YSLEER. The CDR3 has 14 residues. CDR3 coding DNA: TGCGCCAGCAGCCTGGGACAGGGGCCCGGGGAGCTGTTTTTT. Amino acid sequence: CASSLGQGPGELFF.

This chain joins TRBV4-2 and TRBJ2-1; TRBD2 aligns across 7 bases. V shed 4 bases, J shed 3 bases, and the junction held 9 bases outside the gene matches. CDR1 and CDR2 from the germline V gene are LGHNA and YNFKEQ. The CDR3 has 16 residues. The CDR3 DNA reads as TGTGCCAGCAGCCGACAGCGGGATTCGAGCTACAATGAGCAGTTCTTC. The encoded protein is CASSRQRDSSYNEQFF.

This clone was found once. The rearrangement links TRBV29-1 to TRBJ2-2; D is uncertain. Trimming stripped 1 base from V and 1 base from J, with 7 bases between. The germline V gene has CDR1 SQVTM and CDR2 ANQGSEA. There are 14 residues in the CDR3. The CDR3 DNA reads as TGCAGCGTTGAAGTCAACTTGAACACCGGGGAGCTGTTTTTT. Its protein product is CSVEVNLNTGELFF.

The rearrangement joins TRBV4-3 to TRBJ2-1; TRBD1 agrees at 10 bases. The germline V gene has CDR1 LGHNA and CDR2 YSLEER. The J segment lost 2 bases and the V segment lost 4 bases, leaving 8 bases of the junction unmatched. The CDR3 has 17 residues. The CDR3 DNA is TGCGCCAGCAGCCTCCACCCCGGGACAGGGGCCTACAATGAGCAGTTCTTC. Protein product: CASSLHPGTGAYNEQFF.

This chain connects TRBV6-2 or TRBV6-3 to TRBJ1-2, with unresolved D. The CDR3 consists of 13 residues. Germline loops: CDR1 MNHEY, CDR2 SVGEGT. The germline V and J ends were trimmed by 4 bases and 0 bases, with 6 bases remaining between them. The CDR3 nucleotides read TGTGCCAGCAGTTCAACAACTAACTATGGCTACACCTTC. Its protein product is CASSSTTNYGYTF.

This sequence joins TRBV6-5 and TRBJ1-5, with no clear D. This CDR3 is built from 14 residues. The V end was cut by 4 bases, the J end by 2 bases, with 9 bases between. Per the germline V gene, CDR1 is MNHEY and CDR2 is SVGAGI. CDR3 sequence: CASSSYVGNQPQHF. CDR3 nucleotide sequence: TGTGCCAGCAGTTCGTATGTAGGCAATCAGCCCCAGCATTTT.

In DNA, the CDR3 is TGCAGTGCTAGTGGTTGGGACGGCCAAGAGACCCAGTACTTC. Protein product: CSASGWDGQETQYF. The chain combines TRBV20-1 with TRBJ2-5; D may be TRBD1 or TRBD2 (5 bases each). Trimming cost V 3 bases and J 1 base, with 12 bases left between them. The CDR3 consists of 14 residues. In germline, CDR1 is DFQATT, CDR2 SNEGSKA (reference sequence).

This chain connects TRBV5-1 to TRBJ2-1; 11 nucleotides agree with TRBD2. The J segment lost 6 bases and the V segment lost 2 bases, leaving 10 bases of the junction unmatched. This CDR3 is built from 17 residues. Germline assignment: CDR1 SGHRS and CDR2 YFSETQ. CDR3 amino acids: CASSLGTSGNSPNEQFF. DNA of the CDR3: TGCGCCAGCAGCTTAGGGACTAGCGGTAACTCCCCCAATGAGCAGTTCTTC.

The chain joins TRBV7-9 to TRBJ2-3, with 12 bases matching TRBD2. From germline, CDR1 is SEHNR and CDR2 FQNEAQ (reference sequence). J gave up 4 bases and V 5 bases, and 10 bases lay outside the gene matches. This CDR3 region has 17 residues. The CDR3, as DNA: TGTGCCAGCAGCGTTCCTAGCGGGAGGGCCTCGGCAGATACGCAGTATTTT. This gives the protein CASSVPSGRASADTQYF.

In DNA form, the CDR3 reads TGTGCCAGCAGCTTACTTACAGGCTCCTATGGCTACACCTTC. This encodes CASSLLTGSYGYTF. The chain has TRBV7-2 and TRBJ1-2, with D perhaps TRBD1 (5 bases). V was cut by 2 bases and J by 4 bases, with 11 bases left in between. In germline, CDR1 is SGHTA, CDR2 FQGNSA. The CDR3 is 14 amino acids.

The V call is TRBV6-2 or TRBV6-3, the J call TRBJ1-2; D is unresolved. The CDR3 has 13 residues. V lost 5 bases, J lost 6 bases, and 13 bases lay in between. Per the germline V gene, CDR1 is MNHEY and CDR2 is SVGEGT. The CDR3 reads CASSTGPGNGYTF. CDR3 DNA: TGTGCCAGCAGTACCGGGCCCGGGAATGGCTACACCTTC.

This chain uses TRBV18 with TRBJ2-1; maybe TRBD2 (5 bases). Trimming cost V 1 base and J 5 bases, with 6 bases left between them. Looked up from germline, CDR1 is KGHSH and CDR2 is LQKENI. The CDR3 runs to 13 residues. The CDR3 loop is CASSPRENNEQFF. The CDR3 DNA reads as TGTGCCAGCTCACCACGGGAGAACAATGAGCAGTTCTTC.

This sequence joins TRBV6-6 and TRBJ1-5; no clear D. Between the trimmed V and J ends, which lost 0 bases and 3 bases, there was a span of 9 bases. This CDR3 has 15 amino acids. Germline loops: CDR1 MNHNY, CDR2 SVGAGI (reference sequence). In nucleotides, the CDR3 is TGTGCCAGCAGTTACTCATCCGGGCCCAATCAGCCCCAGCATTTT. Amino acids: CASSYSSGPNQPQHF.

The chain couples TRBV5-1 to TRBJ1-6; D not certain. CDR3 length equals 14 residues. Germline CDR1 and CDR2: SGHRS and YFSETQ. The V end lost 2 bases, the J end lost 6 bases, and 9 bases lay between the germline ends. The chain's CDR3 is CASSFPDGNSPLHF. The CDR3, as DNA: TGCGCCAGCAGCTTCCCCGACGGTAATTCACCCCTCCACTTT.

The gene calls are TRBV29-1 and TRBJ1-2, with 8 bases aligning to TRBD1. CDR1 is SQVTM, CDR2 ANQGSEA, per germline. Unmatched junction bases numbered 3, after V lost 6 bases and J lost 6 bases. The CDR3 sequence is 11 residues long. The DNA of the CDR3 is TGCAGCGTGACAGGGGAGCATGGCTACACCTTC. Its protein product is CSVTGEHGYTF.

The gene calls are TRBV2 and TRBJ1-5; weak D call: TRBD1 (6 bases). The CDR3 extends over 15 amino acids. Germline V lookup: CDR1 SNHLY, CDR2 FYNNEI. Trimming stripped 3 bases from V and 1 base from J, with 10 bases between. CDR3 sequence reads: CASSEVGGSNQPQHF. DNA for the CDR3: TGTGCCAGCAGTGAGGTAGGGGGGAGCAATCAGCCCCAGCATTTT.

V usage is TRBV27 and J usage is TRBJ2-3, with 7 nucleotides matching TRBD2. The CDR3 spans 14 residues. Per germline, CDR1 MNHEY and CDR2 SMNVEV (reference sequence). V gave up 8 bases and J gave up 4 bases; unmatched junction bases: 9. The CDR3 is CASRSRGRADTQYF. CDR3 nucleotides: TGTGCCAGCCGTTCTCGAGGGAGGGCAGATACGCAGTATTTT.

The chain combines TRBV10-1 with TRBJ2-1, with 9 bases fitting TRBD2. This CDR3 has 16 amino acids. With V trimmed by 5 bases and J by 3 bases, 8 bases remained unmatched. Germline V gives CDR1 WNHNN, CDR2 SYGVQD (reference sequence). This CDR3 is CASSLVAGVNYNEQFF. The CDR3 DNA reads as TGCGCCAGCAGTCTTGTAGCGGGAGTGAACTACAATGAGCAGTTCTTC.

The chain carries TRBV29-1 and TRBJ1-2; D gene uncertain. Trimming cost V 5 bases and J 4 bases, with 17 bases left between them. The CDR3 covers 14 residues. Looked up from germline, CDR1 is SQVTM and CDR2 is ANQGSEA. The CDR3 spells CSVTGTLVGYGYTF. CDR3 bases: TGCAGCGTTACTGGAACTTTGGTTGGCTATGGCTACACCTTC.

The chain carries TRBV6-5 and TRBJ1-3; D is uncertain. V was pared by 2 bases and J by 2 bases, with 4 bases between. Germline V gene data show CDR1 as MNHEY and CDR2 as SVGAGI. The CDR3 sequence is 13 residues long. This CDR3 reads CASSYRAGNTIYF. The CDR3 DNA reads as TGTGCCAGCAGTTACCGGGCTGGAAACACCATATATTTT.

J is TRBJ1-6 and V is TRBV7-2, with 7 positions matching TRBD1. The CDR3 runs to 14 residues. The germline CDR1 and CDR2 sequences are SGHTA and FQGNSA. J gave up 5 bases and V 6 bases, and 4 bases lay outside the gene matches. The CDR3 nucleotides read TGTGCCAGCAGGGGGGGGACAGATAATTCACCCCTCCACTTT. This gives the protein CASRGGTDNSPLHF.

The CDR3 reads CASSQGGRTEAFF. CDR3 coding DNA: TGTGCCAGCAGTCAGGGGGGGCGGACTGAAGCTTTCTTT. This chain joins TRBV12-3 or TRBV12-4 and TRBJ1-1; 7 bases fit TRBD1. Trimming cost V 5 bases and J 5 bases; bases outside gene matches: 5. This CDR3 has 13 residues.

The rearrangement links TRBV27 to TRBJ1-2, with D possibly matching TRBD1 (6 bases). The germline V gene encodes CDR1 MNHEY and CDR2 SMNVEV (reference sequence). CDR3 length: 16 amino acids. Trimming stripped 6 bases from V and 8 bases from J, with 25 bases between. CDR3 nucleotide sequence: TGTGCCAGCAGCCCCATAGACCCATCCAGGGGCCAGGGCTACACCTTC. Translation: CASSPIDPSRGQGYTF.

The V call is TRBV6-1, the J call TRBJ2-1, with D perhaps given as TRBD1 or TRBD2 (5 bases each). V was trimmed by 3 bases and J by 7 bases, leaving 13 bases between them. CDR3 size: 14 residues. Germline CDR1 is MNHNS and CDR2 is SASEGT. CDR3 loop: CASSEWGLGNEQFF. The DNA of the CDR3 is TGTGCCAGCAGTGAGTGGGGGTTGGGGAATGAGCAGTTCTTC.

This rearrangement joins TRBV19 to TRBJ1-6; 9 bases line up with TRBD1. The J segment lost 7 bases and the V segment lost 7 bases, leaving 5 bases of the junction unmatched. Germline V gene sequence: CDR1 LNHDA, CDR2 SQIVND (reference sequence). This CDR3 has 14 residues. The CDR3 bases are TGTGCCAGTACCGCCGGGACAGGGAATTCACCCCTCCACTTT. This codes for CASTAGTGNSPLHF.

The chain carries TRBV6-1 and TRBJ2-1, with TRBD2 matching over 14 bases. Germline V gene lookup returns CDR1 MNHNS and CDR2 SASEGT. The CDR3 has 16 amino acids. J gave up 7 bases and V 4 bases, and 6 bases lay outside the gene matches. Written as DNA, the CDR3 is TGTGCCAGCAGTGTGGGACTAGCGGGGGCTAAGAATGAGCAGTTCTTC. It codes for CASSVGLAGAKNEQFF.

The chain couples TRBV9 to TRBJ2-5; 12 nucleotides align to TRBD2. Germline-derived CDR1 and CDR2 are SGDLS and YYNGEE. The junction had 7 bases not matched to a gene; V was cut back by 3 bases and J by 7 bases. This CDR3 region has 15 residues. CDR3 sequence: CASSGRTSGEGTQYF. The CDR3 DNA reads TGTGCCAGCAGCGGACGGACTAGCGGGGAAGGGACCCAGTACTTC. The variable domain in full, with the rest retrieved from reference TRBV9 and TRBJ2-5, is DSGVTQTPKHLITATGQRVTLRCSPRSGDLSVYWYQQSLDQGLQFLIQYYNGEERAKGNILERFSAQQFPDLHSELNLSSLELGDSALYFCASSGRTSGEGTQYFGPGTRLLVL.